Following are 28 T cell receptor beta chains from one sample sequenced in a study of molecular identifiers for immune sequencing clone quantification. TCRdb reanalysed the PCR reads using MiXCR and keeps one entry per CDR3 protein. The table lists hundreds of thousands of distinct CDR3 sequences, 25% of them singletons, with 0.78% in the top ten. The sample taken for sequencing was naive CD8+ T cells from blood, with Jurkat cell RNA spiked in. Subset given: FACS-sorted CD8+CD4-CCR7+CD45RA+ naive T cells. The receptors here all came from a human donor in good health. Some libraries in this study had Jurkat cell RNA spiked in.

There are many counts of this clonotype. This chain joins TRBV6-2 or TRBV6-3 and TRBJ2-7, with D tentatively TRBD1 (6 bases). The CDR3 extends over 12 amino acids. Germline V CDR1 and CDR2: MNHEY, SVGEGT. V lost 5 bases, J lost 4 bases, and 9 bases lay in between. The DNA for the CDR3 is TGTGCCAGCAGTACAACAGGGTACGAGCAGTACTTC. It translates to CASSTTGYEQYF.

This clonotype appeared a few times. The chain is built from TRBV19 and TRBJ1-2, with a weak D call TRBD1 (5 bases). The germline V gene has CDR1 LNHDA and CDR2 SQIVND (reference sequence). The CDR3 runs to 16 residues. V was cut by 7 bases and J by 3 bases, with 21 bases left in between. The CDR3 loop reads CASTTWSGEPDYGYTF. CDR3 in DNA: TGTGCCAGTACCACCTGGTCGGGGGAACCCGACTATGGCTACACCTTC.

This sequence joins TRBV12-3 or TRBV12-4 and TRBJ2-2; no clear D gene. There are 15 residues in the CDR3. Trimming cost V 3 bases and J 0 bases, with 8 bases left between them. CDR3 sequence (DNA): TGTGCCAGCAGTTTCAGAACACCGAACACCGGGGAGCTGTTTTTT. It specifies CASSFRTPNTGELFF.

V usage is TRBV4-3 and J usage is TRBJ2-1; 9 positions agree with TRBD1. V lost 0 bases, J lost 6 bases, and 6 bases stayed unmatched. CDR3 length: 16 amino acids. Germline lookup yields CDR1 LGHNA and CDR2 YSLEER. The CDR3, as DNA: TGCGCCAGCAGCCAAGATCGTCGGACAGGGGCCAATGAGCAGTTCTTC. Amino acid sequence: CASSQDRRTGANEQFF.

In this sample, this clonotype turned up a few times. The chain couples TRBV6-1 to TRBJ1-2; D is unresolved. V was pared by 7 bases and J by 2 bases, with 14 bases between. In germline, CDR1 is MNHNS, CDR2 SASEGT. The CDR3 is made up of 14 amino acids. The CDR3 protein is CASKMDGSNYGYTF. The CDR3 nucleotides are TGTGCCAGCAAGATGGACGGAAGCAACTATGGCTACACCTTC.

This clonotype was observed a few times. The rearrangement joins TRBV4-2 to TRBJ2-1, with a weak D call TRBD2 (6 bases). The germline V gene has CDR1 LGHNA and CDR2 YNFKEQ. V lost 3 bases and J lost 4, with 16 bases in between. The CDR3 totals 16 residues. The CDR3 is CASSQHAGGGYNEQFF. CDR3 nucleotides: TGTGCCAGCAGCCAGCACGCTGGGGGAGGTTACAATGAGCAGTTCTTC.

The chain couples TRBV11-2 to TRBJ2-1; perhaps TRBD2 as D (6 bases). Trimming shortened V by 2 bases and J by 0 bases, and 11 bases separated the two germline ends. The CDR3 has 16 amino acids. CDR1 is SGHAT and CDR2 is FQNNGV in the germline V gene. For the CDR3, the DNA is TGTGCCAGCAGCTTATCTGCCGGGAGCTCCTACAATGAGCAGTTCTTC. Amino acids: CASSLSAGSSYNEQFF.

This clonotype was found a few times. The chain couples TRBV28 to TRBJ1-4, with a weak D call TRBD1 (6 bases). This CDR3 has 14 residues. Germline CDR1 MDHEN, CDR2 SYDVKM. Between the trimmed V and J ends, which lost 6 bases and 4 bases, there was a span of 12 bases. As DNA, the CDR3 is TGTGCCAGCAGCGATACAGGGATTAATGAAAAACTGTTTTTT. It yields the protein CASSDTGINEKLFF.

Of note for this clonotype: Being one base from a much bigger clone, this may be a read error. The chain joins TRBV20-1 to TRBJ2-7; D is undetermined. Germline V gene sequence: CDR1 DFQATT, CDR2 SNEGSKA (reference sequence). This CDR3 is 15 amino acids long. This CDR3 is CSARHADSTMDEQCF. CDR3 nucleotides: TGCAGTGCTAGACATGCAGACTCTACTATGGACGAGCAGTGCTTC.

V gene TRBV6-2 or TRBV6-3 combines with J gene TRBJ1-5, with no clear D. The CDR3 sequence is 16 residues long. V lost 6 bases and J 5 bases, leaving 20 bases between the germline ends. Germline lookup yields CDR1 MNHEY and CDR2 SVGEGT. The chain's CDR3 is CASSPPFGPYDQPQHF. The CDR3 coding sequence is TGTGCCAGCAGCCCCCCTTTTGGGCCATACGATCAGCCCCAGCATTTT.

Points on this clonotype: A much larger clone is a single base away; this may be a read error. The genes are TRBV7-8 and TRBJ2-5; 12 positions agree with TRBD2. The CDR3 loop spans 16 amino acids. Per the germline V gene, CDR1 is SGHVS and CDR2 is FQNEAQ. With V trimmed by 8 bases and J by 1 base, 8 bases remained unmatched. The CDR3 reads CASALLAGGFQETQYF. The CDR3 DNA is TGTGCCAGCGCCCTACTAGCGGGGGGCTTCCAAGAGACCCAGTACTTC.

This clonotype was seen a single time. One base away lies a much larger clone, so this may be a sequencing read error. CDR3 nucleotide sequence: TGTGCCAGCAGCCAAGGGGACAGGGGTAGTGACGGGCAGTACTTC. Amino acid sequence: CASSQGDRGSDGQYF. The chain has TRBV4-2 and TRBJ2-7, with 10 bases fitting TRBD1. Unmatched junction bases numbered 9, after V lost 1 base and J lost 9 bases. The CDR3 totals 15 residues. The V gene's germline CDR1 is LGHNA and CDR2 YNFKEQ.

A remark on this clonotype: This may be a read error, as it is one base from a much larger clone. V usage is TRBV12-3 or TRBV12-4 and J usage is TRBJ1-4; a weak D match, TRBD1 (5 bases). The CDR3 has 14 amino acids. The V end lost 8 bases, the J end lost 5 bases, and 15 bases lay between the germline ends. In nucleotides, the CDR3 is TGTGCCAGCGAACTCCCGGGGGGAAATGAAAAACTGTTTTTT. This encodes CASELPGGNEKLFF.

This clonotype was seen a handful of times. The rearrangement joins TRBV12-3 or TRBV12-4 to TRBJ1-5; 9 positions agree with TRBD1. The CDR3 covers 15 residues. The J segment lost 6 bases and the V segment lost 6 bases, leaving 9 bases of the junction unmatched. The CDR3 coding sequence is TGTGCCAGCAGGTCCGGGACAGGGAGGGCTCAGCCCCAGCATTTT. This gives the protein CASRSGTGRAQPQHF.

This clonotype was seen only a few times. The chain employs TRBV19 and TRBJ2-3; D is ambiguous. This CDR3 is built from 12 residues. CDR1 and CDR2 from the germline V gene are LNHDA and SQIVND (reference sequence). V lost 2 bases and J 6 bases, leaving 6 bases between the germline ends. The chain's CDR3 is CASSILGDTQYF. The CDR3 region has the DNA TGTGCCAGTAGTATATTGGGTGATACGCAGTATTTT.

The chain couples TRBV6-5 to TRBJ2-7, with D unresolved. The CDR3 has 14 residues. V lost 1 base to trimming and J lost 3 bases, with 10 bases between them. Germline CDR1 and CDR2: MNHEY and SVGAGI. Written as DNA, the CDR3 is TGTGCCAGCAGTTACTTTAAAGGTGACTACGAGCAGTACTTC. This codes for CASSYFKGDYEQYF.

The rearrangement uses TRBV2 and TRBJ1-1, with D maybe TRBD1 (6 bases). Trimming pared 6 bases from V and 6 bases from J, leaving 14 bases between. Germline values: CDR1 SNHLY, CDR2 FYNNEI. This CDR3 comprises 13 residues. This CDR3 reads CASRTWGQAEAFF. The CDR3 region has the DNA TGTGCCAGCAGGACGTGGGGACAAGCTGAAGCTTTCTTT. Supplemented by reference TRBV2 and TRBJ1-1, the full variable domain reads EPEVTQTPSHQVTQMGQEVILRCVPISNHLYFYWYRQILGQKVEFLVSFYNNEISEKSEIFDDQFSVERPDGSNFTLKIRSTKLEDSAMYFCASRTWGQAEAFFGQGTRLTVV.

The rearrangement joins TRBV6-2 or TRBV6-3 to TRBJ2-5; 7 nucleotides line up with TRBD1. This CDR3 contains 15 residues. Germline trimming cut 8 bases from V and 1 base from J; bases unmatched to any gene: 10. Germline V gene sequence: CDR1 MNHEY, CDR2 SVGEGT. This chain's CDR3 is CASHATGAFQETQYF. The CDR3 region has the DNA TGTGCCAGCCACGCTACAGGGGCCTTCCAAGAGACCCAGTACTTC.

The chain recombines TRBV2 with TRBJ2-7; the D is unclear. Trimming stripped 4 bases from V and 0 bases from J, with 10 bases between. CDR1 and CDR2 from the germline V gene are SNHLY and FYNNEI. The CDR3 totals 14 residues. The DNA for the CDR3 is TGTGCCAGCAGTGGAAACGACGCCTCCTACGAGCAGTACTTC. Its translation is CASSGNDASYEQYF.

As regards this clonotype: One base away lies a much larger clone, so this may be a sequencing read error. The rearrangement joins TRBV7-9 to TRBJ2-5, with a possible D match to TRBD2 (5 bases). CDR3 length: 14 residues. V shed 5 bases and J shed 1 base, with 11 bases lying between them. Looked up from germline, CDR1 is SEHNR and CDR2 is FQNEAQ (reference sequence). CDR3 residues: CASSRDYGQETQYF. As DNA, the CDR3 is TGTGCCAGCAGCAGAGACTACGGCCAAGAGACCCAGTACTTC.

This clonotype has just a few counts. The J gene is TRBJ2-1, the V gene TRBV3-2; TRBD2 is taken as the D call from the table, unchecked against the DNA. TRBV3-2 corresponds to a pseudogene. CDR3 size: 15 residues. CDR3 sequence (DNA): TGTGCCAGGGGGCTTAGCGGGGGGACATACAATGAGCAGTTCTTC. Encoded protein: CARGLSGGTYNEQFF.

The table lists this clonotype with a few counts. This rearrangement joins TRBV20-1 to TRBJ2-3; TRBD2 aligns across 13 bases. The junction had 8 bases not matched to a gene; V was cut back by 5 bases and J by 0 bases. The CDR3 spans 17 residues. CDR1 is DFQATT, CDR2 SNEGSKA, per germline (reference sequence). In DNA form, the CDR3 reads TGCAGTGCTCCACGGACTAGCGGGGGCTACAGCACAGATACGCAGTATTTT. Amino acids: CSAPRTSGGYSTDTQYF.

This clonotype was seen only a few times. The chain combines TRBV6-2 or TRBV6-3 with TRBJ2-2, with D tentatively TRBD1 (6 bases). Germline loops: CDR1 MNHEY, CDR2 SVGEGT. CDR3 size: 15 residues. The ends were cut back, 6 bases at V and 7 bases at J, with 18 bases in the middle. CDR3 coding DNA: TGTGCCAGCAGCCCCACAGGGATTGAGAACGGGGAGCTGTTTTTT. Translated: CASSPTGIENGELFF.

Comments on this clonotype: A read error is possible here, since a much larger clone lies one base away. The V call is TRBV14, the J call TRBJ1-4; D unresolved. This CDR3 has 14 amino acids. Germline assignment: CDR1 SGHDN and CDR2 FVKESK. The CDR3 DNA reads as TGTGCCAGCAGCCAATGGATCGAGCCTGAAAAACAGTTTTTT. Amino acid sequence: CASSQWIEPEKQFF.

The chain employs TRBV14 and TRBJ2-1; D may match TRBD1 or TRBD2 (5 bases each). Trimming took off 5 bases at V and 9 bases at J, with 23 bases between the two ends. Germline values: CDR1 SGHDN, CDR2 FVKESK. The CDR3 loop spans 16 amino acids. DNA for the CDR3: TGTGCCAGCAGCTTCCGGGACGATGGGATCCGAACTGAGCAGTTCTTC. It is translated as CASSFRDDGIRTEQFF.

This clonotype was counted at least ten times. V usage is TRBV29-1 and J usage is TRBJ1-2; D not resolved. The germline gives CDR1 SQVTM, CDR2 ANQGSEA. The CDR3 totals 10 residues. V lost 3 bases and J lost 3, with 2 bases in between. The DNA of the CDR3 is TGCAGCGTTGATGACTATGGCTACACCTTC. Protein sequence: CSVDDYGYTF.

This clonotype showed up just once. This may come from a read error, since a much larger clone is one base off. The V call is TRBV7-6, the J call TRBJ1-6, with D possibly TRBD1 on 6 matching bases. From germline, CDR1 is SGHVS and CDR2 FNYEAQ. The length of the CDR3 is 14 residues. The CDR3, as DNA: TGTGCCGGCAGCTTGCGGACAGATAATTCACCCCTCCACTTT. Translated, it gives CAGSLRTDNSPLHF.

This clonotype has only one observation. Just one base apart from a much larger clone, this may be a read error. The CDR3 spells CASRPSPCFQETQYF. CDR3 in DNA: TGTGCCAGCAGGCCATCCCCGTGCTTCCAAGAGACCCAGTACTTC. The chain recombines TRBV7-9 with TRBJ2-5; D unresolved. The V gene's germline CDR1 is SEHNR and CDR2 FQNEAQ (reference sequence). V was clipped by 6 bases and J by 1 base, with 15 bases between them. This CDR3 is 15 amino acids long.